This T cell receptor (beta chain) is from a study of vaccination and CD4 T cells after COVID-19. Study context: The interval from dose two to post-vaccine sampling had a median of approximately 70 days, and it ranged from 14 to 241.

Turning to this clonotype: Its specificity is unknown.

This CDR3 has 13 amino acids. J was trimmed by 3 bases and V by 4 bases; bases with no gene match: 5. CDR1 is SQVTM, CDR2 ANQGSEA, per germline. Indicated treatment: approximately nine-day PBMC culture with coronavirus spike peptide pools or control peptides (ViraFEST assay). Harvesting of the unexposed donor's CD4+ T cells predated the COVID-19 pandemic (2011-2018). At the Johns Hopkins FTIC core, DNA taken from cultured CD4+ T cells was sequenced by way of the Oncomine TCR Beta short-read assay. TCRdb analysed the PCR reads with MiXCR anew, one entry per CDR3 protein. This repertoire shows approximately 8,800 distinct CDR3 sequences, 30% to 40% found once; its top ten account for about 19%.

The TCR originated in a human donor in good health. The specimen sequenced was CD4+ T cells from blood, cultured in vitro. The chain uses TRBV29-1 and TRBJ2-7, with TRBD2 matching 8 bases. Written as DNA, the CDR3 is TGCAGCGTTGGAACTAGCGGAGACTACGAGCAGTACTTC. Protein: CSVGTSGDYEQYF.